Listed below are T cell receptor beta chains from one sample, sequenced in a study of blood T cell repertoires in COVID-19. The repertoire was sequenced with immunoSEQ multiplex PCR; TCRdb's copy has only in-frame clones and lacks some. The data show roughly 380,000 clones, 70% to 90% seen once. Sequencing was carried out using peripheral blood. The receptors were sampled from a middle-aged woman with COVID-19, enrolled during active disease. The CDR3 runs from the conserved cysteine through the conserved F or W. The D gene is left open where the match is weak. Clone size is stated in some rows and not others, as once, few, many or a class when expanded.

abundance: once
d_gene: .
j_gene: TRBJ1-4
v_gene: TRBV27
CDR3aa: CASSFLSPLGRGEKLFF
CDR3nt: TGTGCCAGCAGTTTCCTATCACCCTTGGGGAGGGGTGAAAAACTGTTTTTT

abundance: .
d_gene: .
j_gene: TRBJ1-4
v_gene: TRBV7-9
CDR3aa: CASSSSGSNEKLFF
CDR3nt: TGTGCCAGCAGCTCCTCGGGGAGTAACGAAAAACTGTTTTTT

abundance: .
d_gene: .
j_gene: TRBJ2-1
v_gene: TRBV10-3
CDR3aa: CATRGNEQFF
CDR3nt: TGTGCCACACGAGGGAATGAGCAGTTCTTC

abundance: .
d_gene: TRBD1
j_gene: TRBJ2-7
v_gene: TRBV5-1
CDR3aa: CASSLRTGVEHEQYF
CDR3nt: TGCGCCAGCAGCTTGAGGACAGGGGTTGAACACGAGCAGTACTTC

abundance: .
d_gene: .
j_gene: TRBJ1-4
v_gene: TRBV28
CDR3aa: CASSPGGFGEKLFF
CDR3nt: TGTGCCAGCAGTCCTGGGGGGTTTGGGGAAAAACTGTTTTTT

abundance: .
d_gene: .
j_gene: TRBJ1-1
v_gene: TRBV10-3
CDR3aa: CAISEPQGGTEAFF
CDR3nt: TGTGCCATCAGTGAGCCACAGGGTGGTACTGAAGCTTTCTTT

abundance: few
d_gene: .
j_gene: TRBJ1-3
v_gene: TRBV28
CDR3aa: CASSLLGAPGGNTIYF
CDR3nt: TGTGCCAGCAGTTTATTGGGGGCCCCGGGGGGAAACACCATATATTTT

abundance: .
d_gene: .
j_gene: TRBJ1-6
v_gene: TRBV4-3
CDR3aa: CASSQGQSNSPLHF
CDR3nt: TGCGCCAGCAGCCAAGGACAGAGTAATTCACCCCTCCACTTT

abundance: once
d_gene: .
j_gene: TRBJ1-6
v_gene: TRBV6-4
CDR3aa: CASSDRRGVYSPLHF
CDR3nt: TGTGCCAGCAGTGACCGGAGGGGCGTGTATTCACCCCTCCACTTT

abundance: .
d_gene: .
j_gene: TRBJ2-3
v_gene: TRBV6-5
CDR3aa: CASSWDTLRTDTQYF
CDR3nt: TGTGCCAGCAGTTGGGACACTTTAAGGACAGATACGCAGTATTTT